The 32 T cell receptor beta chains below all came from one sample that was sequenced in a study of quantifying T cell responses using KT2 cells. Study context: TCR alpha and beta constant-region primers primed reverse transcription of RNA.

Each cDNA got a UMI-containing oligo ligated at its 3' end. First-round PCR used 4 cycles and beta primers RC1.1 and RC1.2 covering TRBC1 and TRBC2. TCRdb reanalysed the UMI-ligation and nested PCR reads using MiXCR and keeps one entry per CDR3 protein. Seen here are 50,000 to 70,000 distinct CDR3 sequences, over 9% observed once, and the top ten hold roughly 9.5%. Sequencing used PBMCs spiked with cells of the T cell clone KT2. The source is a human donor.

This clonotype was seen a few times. This CDR3 is CASSPFEIGANEKLFF. CDR3 sequence (DNA): TGCGCCAGCAGCCCGTTCGAGATTGGGGCTAATGAAAAACTGTTTTTT. The chain carries TRBV4-1 and TRBJ1-4; D unresolved. The CDR3 has 16 residues. V lost 4 bases to trimming and J lost 3 bases, with 15 bases between them. Per the germline V gene, CDR1 is MGHRA and CDR2 is YSYEKL.

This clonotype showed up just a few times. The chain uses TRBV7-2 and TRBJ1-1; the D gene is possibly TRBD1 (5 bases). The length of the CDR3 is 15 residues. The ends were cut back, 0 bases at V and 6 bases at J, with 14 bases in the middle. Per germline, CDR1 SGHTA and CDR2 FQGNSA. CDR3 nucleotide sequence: TGTGCCAGCAGCTTAGCGGGGGGAATGGCGGCTGAAGCTTTCTTT. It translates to CASSLAGGMAAEAFF.

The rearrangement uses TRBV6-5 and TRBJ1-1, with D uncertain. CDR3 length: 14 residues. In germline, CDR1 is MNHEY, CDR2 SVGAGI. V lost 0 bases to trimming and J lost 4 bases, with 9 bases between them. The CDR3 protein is CASSYSRRLTEAFF. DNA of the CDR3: TGTGCCAGCAGTTACTCGAGACGGCTCACTGAAGCTTTCTTT.

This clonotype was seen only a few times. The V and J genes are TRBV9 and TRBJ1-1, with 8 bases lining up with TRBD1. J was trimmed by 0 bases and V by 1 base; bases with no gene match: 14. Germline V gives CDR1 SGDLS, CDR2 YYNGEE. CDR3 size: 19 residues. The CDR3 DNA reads TGTGCCAGCAGCGTAAGACTGCTCCCGGGACAGGTGCTGAACACTGAAGCTTTCTTT. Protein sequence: CASSVRLLPGQVLNTEAFF.

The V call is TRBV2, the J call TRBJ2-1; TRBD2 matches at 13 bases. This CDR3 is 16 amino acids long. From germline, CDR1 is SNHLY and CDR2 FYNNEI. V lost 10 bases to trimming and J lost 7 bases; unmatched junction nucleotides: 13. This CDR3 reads CATRGLAGALGNEQFF. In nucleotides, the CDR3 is TGTGCCACCCGAGGACTAGCGGGGGCCTTGGGGAATGAGCAGTTCTTC.

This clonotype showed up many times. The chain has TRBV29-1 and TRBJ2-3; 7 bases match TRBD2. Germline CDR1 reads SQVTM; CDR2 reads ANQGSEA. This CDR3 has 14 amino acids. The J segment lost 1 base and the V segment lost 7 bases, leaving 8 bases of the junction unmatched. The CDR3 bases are TGCAGCGGTTCTTTAGCGGGTGGCACAGATACGCAGTATTTT. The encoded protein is CSGSLAGGTDTQYF.

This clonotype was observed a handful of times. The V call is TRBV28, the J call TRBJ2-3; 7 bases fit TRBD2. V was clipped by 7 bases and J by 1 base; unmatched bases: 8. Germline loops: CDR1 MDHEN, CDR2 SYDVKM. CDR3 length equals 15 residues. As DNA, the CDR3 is TGTGCCAGCAACCTCGCGGGAGTAGGCACAGATACGCAGTATTTT. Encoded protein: CASNLAGVGTDTQYF.

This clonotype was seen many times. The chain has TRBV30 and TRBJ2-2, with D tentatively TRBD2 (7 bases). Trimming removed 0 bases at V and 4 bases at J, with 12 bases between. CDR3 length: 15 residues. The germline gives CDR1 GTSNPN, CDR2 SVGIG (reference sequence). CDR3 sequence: CAWSVGGGATGELFF. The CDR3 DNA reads TGTGCCTGGAGTGTAGGTGGGGGGGCCACCGGGGAGCTGTTTTTT.

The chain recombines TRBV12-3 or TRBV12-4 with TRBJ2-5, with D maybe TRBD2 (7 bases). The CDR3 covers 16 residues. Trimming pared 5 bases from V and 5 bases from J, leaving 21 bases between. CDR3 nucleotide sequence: TGTGCCAGCAGTAGCTCTTCTCGGGGGGCTATTGAGACCCAGTACTTC. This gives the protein CASSSSSRGAIETQYF.

The CDR3: CASSLTGLTGELFF. In DNA, the CDR3 is TGTGCCAGCAGCCTAACGGGGCTAACCGGGGAGCTGTTTTTT. The V gene is TRBV7-9, the J gene TRBJ2-2; D possibly matches TRBD1 or TRBD2 (5 bases each). Germline V gene data show CDR1 as SEHNR and CDR2 as FQNEAQ (reference sequence). V was clipped by 5 bases and J by 5 bases, with 12 bases between them. There are 14 residues in the CDR3.

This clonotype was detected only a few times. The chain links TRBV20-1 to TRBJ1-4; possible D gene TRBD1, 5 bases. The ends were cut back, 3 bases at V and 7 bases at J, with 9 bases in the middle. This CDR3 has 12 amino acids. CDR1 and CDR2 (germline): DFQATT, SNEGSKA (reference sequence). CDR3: CSASRQSEKLFF. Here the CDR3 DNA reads TGCAGTGCTAGTCGACAGTCTGAAAAACTGTTTTTT.

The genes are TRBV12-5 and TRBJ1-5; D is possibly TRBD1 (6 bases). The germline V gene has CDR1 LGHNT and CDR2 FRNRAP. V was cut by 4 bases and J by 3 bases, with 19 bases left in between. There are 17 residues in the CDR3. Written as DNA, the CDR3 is TGTGCTAGTGGTTCGGACCCAGGGGAAAGGATCAATCAGCCCCAGCATTTT. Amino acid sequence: CASGSDPGERINQPQHF.

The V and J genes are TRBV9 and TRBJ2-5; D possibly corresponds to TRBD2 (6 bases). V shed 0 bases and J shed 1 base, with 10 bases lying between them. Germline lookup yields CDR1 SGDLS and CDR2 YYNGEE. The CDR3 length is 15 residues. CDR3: CASSVVGSGQETQYF. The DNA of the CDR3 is TGTGCCAGCAGCGTAGTGGGTAGCGGCCAAGAGACCCAGTACTTC.

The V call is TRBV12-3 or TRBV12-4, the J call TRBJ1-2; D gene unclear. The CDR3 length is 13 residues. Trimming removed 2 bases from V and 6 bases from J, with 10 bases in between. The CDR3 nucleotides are TGTGCCAGCAGTTTAAAGGCAATGGATGGCTACACCTTC. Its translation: CASSLKAMDGYTF.

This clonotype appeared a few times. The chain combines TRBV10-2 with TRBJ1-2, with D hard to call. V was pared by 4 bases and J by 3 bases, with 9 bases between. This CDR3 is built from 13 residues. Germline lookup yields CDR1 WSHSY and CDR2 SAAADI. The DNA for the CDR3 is TGCGCCAGCAGTGGTACGGGCGACTATGGCTACACCTTC. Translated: CASSGTGDYGYTF.

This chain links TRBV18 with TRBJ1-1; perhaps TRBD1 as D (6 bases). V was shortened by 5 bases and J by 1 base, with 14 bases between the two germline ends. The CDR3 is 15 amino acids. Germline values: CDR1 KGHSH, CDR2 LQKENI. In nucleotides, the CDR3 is TGTGCCAGCTCAATCCGACAGGACGCGAACACTGAAGCTTTCTTT. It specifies CASSIRQDANTEAFF.

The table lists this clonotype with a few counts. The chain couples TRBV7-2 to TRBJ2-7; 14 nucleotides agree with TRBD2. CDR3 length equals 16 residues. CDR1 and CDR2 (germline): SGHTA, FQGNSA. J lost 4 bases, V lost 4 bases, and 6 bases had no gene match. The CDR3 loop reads CASSSSGTSGSYEQYF. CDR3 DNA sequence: TGTGCCAGCAGCTCGTCCGGGACTAGCGGGAGTTACGAGCAGTACTTC.

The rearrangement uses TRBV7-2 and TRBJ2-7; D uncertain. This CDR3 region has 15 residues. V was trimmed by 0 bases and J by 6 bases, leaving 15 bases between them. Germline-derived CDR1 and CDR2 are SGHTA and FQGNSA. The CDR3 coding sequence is TGTGCCAGCAGCTTAGCCGAGACACGCTACAGCGAGCAGTACTTC. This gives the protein CASSLAETRYSEQYF.

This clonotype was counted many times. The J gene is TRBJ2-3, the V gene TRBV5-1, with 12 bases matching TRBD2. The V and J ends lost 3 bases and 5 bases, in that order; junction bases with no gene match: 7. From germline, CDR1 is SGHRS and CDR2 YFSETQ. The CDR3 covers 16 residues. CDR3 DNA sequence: TGCGCCAGCAGCTCCGATGGGGGACTAGCGGGAGATACGCAGTATTTT. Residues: CASSSDGGLAGDTQYF.

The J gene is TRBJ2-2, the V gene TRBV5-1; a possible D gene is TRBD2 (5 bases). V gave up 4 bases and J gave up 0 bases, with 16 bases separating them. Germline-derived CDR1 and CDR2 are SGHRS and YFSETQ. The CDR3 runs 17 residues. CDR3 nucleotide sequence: TGCGCCAGCAGCCCACGGTTGCGGGCGTCGAACACCGGGGAGCTGTTTTTT. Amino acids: CASSPRLRASNTGELFF.

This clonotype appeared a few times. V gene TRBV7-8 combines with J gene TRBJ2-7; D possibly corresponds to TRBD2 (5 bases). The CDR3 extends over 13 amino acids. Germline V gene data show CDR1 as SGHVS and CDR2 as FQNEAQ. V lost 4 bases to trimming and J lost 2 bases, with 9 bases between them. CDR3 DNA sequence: TGTGCCAGCAGCTCCGCCGGGACCTACGAGCAGTACTTC. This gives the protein CASSSAGTYEQYF.

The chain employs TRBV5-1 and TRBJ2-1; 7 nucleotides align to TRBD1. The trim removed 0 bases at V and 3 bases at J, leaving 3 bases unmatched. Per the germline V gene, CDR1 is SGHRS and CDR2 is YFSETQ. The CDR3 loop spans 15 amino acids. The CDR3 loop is CASSLAGTDYNEQFF. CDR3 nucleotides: TGCGCCAGCAGCTTGGCCGGGACAGACTACAATGAGCAGTTCTTC.

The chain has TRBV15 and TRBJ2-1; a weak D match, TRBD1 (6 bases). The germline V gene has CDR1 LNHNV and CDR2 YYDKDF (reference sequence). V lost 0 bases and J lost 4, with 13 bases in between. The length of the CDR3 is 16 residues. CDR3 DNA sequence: TGTGCCACCAGCAGAGACAGGGGTATCTCTTACAATGAGCAGTTCTTC. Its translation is CATSRDRGISYNEQFF.

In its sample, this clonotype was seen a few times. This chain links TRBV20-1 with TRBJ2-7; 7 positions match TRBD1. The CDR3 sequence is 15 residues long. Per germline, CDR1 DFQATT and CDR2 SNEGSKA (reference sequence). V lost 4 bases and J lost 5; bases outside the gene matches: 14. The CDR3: CSATRPGGSLHEQYF. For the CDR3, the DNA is TGCAGTGCTACACGACCAGGGGGTTCTCTCCACGAGCAGTACTTC.

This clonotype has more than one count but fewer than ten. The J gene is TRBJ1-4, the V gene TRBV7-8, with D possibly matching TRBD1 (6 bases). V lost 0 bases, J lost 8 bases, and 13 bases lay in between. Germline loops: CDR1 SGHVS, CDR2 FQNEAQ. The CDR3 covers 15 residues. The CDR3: CASSLAKGVQEKLFF. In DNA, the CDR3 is TGTGCCAGCAGCTTAGCGAAGGGGGTCCAGGAAAAACTGTTTTTT. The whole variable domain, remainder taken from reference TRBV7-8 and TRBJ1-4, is GAGVSQSPRYKVAKRGQDVALRCDPISGHVSLFWYQQALGQGPEFLTYFQNEAQLDKSGLPSDRFFAERPEGSVSTLKIQRTQQEDSAVYLCASSLAKGVQEKLFFGSGTQLSVL.

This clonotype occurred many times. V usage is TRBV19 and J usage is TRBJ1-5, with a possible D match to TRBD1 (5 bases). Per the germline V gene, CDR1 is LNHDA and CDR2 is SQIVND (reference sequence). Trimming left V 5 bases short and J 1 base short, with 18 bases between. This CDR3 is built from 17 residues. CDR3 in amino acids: CASSPRGVDSSNQPQHF. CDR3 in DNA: TGTGCCAGTAGTCCCCGGGGGGTAGACAGCAGCAATCAGCCCCAGCATTTT.

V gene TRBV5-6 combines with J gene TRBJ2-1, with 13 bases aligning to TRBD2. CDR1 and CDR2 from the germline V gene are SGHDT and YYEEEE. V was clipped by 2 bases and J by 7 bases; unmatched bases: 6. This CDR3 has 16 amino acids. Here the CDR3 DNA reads TGTGCCAGCAGCTTCGGACTAGCGGGAGTAGGAAATGAGCAGTTCTTC. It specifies CASSFGLAGVGNEQFF.

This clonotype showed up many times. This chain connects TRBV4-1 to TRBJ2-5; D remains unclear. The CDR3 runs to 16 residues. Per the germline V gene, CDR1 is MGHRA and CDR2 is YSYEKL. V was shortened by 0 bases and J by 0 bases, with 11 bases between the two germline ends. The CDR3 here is CASSQEATAYQETQYF. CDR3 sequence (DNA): TGCGCCAGCAGCCAAGAGGCTACAGCGTACCAAGAGACCCAGTACTTC.

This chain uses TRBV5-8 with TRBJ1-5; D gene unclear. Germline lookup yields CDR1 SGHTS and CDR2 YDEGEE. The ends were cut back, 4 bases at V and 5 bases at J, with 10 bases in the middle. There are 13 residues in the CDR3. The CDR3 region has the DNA TGTGCCAGCAGCACGACTTTATATCAGCCCCAGCATTTT. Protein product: CASSTTLYQPQHF.

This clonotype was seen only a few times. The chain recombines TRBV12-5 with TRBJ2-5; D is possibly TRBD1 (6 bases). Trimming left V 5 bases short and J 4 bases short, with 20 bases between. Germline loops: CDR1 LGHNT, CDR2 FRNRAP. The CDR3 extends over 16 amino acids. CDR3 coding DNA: TGTGCTAGTGGTCCCGGGGTGGGGGCGGCCGGAGAGACCCAGTACTTC. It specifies CASGPGVGAAGETQYF.

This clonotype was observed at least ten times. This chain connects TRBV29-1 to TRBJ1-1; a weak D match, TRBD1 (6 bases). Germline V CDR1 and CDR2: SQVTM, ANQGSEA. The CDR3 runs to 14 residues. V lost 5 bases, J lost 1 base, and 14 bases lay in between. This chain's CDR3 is CSVMGQRENTEAFF. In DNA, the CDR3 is TGCAGCGTTATGGGACAAAGAGAGAACACTGAAGCTTTCTTT.

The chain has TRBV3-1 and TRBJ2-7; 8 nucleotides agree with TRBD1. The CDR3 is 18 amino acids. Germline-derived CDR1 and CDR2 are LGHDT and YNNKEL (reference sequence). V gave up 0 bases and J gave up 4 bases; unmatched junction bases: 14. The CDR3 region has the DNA TGTGCCAGCAGCCAAGAACCCCGCGGTTGGACAGGGTGGTACGAGCAGTACTTC. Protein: CASSQEPRGWTGWYEQYF.